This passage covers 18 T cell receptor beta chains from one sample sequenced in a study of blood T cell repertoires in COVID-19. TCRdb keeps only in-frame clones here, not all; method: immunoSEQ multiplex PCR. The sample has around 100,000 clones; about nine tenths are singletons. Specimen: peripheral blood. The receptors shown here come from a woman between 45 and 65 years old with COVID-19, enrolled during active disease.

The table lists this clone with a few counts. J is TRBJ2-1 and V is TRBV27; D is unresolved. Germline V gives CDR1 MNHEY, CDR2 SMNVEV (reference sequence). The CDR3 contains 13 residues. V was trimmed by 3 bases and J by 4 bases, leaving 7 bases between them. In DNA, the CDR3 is TGTGCCAGCAGTTTGGTCAGTTACAATGAGCAGTTCTTC. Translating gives CASSLVSYNEQFF.

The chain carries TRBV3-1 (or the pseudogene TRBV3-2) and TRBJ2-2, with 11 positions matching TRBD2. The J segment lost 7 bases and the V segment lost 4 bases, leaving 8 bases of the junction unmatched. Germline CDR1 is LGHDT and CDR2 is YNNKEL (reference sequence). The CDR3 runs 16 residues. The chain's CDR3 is CASSPSLAGASGELFF. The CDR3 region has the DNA TGTGCCAGCAGCCCATCACTAGCGGGGGCTAGCGGGGAGCTGTTTTTT.

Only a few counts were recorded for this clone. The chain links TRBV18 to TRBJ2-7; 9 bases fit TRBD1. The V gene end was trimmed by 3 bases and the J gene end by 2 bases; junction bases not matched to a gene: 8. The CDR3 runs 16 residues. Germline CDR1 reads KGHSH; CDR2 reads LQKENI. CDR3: CASSPPGQGSPYEQYF. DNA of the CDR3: TGTGCCAGCTCACCTCCCGGACAGGGGTCCCCCTACGAGCAGTACTTC.

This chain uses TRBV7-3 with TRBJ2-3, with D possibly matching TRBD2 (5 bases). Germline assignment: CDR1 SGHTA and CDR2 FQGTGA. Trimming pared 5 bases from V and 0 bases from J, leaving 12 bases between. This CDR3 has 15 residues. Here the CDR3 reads CASSQGLASTDTQYF. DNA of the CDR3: TGTGCCAGCAGCCAAGGACTGGCTAGCACAGATACGCAGTATTTT.

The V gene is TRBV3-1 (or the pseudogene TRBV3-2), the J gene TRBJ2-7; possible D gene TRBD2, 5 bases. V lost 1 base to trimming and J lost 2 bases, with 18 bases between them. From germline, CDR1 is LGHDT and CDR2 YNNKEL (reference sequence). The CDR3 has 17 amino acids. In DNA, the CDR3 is TGTGCCAGCAGCCAAGGCGCCCGTCGCGGGCCTCCCTACGAGCAGTACTTC. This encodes CASSQGARRGPPYEQYF.

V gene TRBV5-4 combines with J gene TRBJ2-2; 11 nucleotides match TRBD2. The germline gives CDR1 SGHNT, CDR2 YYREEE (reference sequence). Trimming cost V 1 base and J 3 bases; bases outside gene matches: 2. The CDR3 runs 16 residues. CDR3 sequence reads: CASSLLTSGDTGELFF. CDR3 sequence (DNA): TGTGCCAGCAGCTTGTTGACTAGCGGGGACACCGGGGAGCTGTTTTTT.

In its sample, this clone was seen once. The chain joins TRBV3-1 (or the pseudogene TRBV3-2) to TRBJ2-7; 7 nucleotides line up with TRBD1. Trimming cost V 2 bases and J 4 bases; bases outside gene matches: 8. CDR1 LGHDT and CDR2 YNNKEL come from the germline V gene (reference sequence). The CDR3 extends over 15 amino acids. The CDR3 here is CASSQTPGQYYEQYF. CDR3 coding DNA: TGTGCCAGCAGCCAAACGCCGGGACAGTATTACGAGCAGTACTTC.

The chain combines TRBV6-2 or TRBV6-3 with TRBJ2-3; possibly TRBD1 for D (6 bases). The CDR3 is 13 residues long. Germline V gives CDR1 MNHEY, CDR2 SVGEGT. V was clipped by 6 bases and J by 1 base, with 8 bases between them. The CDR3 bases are TGTGCCAGCAGCGCAGGGGGCACAGATACGCAGTATTTT. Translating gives CASSAGGTDTQYF.

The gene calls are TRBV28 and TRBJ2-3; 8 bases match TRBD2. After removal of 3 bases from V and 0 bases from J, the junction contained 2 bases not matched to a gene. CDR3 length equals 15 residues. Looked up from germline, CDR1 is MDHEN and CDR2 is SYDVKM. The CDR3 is CASSLRGASTDTQYF. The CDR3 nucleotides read TGTGCCAGCAGTTTGCGGGGGGCCAGCACAGATACGCAGTATTTT.

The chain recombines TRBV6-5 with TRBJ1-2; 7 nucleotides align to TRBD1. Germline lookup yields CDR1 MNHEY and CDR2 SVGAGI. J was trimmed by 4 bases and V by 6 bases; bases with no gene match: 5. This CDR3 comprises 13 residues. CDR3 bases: TGTGCCAGCAGGGAGGGGGCTGGCTATGGCTACACCTTC. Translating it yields CASREGAGYGYTF.

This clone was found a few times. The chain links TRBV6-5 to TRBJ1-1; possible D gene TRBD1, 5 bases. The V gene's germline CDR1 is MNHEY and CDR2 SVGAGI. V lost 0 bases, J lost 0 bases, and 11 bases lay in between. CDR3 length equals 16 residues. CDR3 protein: CASSYSITGMNTEAFF. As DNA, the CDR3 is TGTGCCAGCAGTTACTCGATAACAGGCATGAACACTGAAGCTTTCTTT.

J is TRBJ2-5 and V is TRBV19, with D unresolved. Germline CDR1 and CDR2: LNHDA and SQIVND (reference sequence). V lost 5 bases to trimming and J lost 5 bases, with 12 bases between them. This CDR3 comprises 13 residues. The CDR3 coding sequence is TGTGCCAGTAGTCTGATAGCTCAGGAGACCCAGTACTTC. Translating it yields CASSLIAQETQYF.

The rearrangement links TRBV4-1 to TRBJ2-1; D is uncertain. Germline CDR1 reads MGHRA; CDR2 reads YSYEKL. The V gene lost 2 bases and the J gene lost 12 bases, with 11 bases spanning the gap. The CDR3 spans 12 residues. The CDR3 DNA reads TGCGCCAGCAGCCAAACAGATTCCGTGCAGTTCTTC. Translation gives CASSQTDSVQFF.

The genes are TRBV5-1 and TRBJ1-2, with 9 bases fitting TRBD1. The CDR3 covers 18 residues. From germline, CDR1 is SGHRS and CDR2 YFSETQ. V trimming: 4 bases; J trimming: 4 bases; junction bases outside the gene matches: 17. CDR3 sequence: CASSAAPGQGLEVYGYTF. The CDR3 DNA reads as TGCGCCAGCAGCGCCGCCCCGGGACAGGGACTGGAGGTCTATGGCTACACCTTC.

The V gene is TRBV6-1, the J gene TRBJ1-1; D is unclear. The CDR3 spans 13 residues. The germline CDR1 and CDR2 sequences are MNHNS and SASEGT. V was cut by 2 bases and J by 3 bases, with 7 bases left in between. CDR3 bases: TGTGCCAGCAGTGAACCGGTGGACACTGAAGCTTTCTTT. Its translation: CASSEPVDTEAFF.

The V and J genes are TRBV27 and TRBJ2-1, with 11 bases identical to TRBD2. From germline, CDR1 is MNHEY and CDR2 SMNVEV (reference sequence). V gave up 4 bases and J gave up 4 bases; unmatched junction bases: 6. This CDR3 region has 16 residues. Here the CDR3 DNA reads TGTGCCAGCAGTTCAATTAGCGGGGGGGCGTACAATGAGCAGTTCTTC. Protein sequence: CASSSISGGAYNEQFF.

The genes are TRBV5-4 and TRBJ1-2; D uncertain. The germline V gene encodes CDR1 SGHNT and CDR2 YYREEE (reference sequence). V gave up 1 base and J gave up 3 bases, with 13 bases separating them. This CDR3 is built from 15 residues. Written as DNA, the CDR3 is TGTGCCAGCAGCTTGATTGTAGCGGATGACTATGGCTACACCTTC. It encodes CASSLIVADDYGYTF. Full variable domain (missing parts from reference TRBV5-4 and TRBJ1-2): ETGVTQSPTHLIKTRGQQVTLRCSSQSGHNTVSWYQQALGQGPQFIFQYYREEENGRGNFPPRFSGLQFPNYSSELNVNALELDDSALYLCASSLIVADDYGYTFGSGTRLTVV.

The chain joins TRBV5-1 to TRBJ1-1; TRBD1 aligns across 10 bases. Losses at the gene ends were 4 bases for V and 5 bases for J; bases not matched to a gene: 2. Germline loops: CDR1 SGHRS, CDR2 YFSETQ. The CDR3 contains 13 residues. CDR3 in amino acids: CASSGQGGTEAFF. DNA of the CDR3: TGCGCCAGCAGCGGACAGGGGGGGACTGAAGCTTTCTTT.